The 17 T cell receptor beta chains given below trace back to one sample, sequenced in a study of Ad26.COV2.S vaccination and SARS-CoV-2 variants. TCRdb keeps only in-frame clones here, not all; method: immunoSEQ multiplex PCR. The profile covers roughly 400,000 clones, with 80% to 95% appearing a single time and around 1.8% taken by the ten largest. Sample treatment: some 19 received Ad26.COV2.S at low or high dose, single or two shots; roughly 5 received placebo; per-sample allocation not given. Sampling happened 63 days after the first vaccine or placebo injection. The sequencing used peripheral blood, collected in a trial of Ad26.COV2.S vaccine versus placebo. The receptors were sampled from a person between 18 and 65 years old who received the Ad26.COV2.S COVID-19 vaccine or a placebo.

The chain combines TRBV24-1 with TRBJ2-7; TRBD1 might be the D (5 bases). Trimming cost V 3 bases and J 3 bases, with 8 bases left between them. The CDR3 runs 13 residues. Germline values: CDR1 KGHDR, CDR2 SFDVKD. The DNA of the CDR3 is TGTGCCACCAGTGATCAGCAGGGCTACGAGCAGTACTTC. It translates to CATSDQQGYEQYF.

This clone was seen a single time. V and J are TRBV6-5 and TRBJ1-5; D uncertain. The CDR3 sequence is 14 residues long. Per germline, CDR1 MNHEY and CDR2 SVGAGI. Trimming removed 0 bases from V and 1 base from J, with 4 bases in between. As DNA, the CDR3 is TGTGCCAGCAGTTACTCTCGCAGCAATCAGCCCCAGCATTTT. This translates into CASSYSRSNQPQHF.

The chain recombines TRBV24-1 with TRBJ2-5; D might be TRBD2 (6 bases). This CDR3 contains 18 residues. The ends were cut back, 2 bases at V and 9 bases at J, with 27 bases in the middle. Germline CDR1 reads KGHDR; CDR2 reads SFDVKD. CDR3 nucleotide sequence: TGTGCCACCAGTGATTCGAGGGAGCGGCAGGGAGGTTCCGGGTCCCAGTACTTC. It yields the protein CATSDSRERQGGSGSQYF.

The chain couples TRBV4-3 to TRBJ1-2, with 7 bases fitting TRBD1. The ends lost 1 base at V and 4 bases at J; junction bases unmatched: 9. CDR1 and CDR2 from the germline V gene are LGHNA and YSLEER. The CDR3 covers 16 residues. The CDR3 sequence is CASSQVFNRGPYGYTF. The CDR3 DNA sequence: TGCGCCAGCAGCCAAGTATTTAACAGGGGACCCTATGGCTACACCTTC.

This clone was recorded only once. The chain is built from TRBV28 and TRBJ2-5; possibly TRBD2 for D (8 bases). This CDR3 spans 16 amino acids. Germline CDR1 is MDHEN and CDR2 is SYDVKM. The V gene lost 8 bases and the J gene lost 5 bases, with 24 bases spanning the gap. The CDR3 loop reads CASGSGISRTGETQYF. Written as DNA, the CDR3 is TGTGCCAGCGGTAGCGGGATATCGAGGACAGGCGAGACCCAGTACTTC.

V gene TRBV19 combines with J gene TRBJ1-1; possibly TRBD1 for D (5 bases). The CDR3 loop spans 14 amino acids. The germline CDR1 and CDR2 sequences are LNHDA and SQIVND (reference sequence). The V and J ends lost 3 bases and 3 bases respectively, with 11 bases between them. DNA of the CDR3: TGTGCCAGTAGTATTCTACTGGGGGACACTGAAGCTTTCTTT. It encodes CASSILLGDTEAFF. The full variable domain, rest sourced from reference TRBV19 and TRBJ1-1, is DGGITQSPKYLFRKEGQNVTLSCEQNLNHDAMYWYRQDPGQGLRLIYYSQIVNDFQKGDIAEGYSVSREKKESFPLTVTSAQKNPTAFYLCASSILLGDTEAFFGQGTRLTVV.

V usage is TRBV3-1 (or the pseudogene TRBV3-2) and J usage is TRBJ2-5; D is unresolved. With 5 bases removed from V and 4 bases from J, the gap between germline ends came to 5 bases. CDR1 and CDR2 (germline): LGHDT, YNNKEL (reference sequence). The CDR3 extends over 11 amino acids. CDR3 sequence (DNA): TGTGCCAGCAGCTCCTCAGAGACCCAGTACTTC. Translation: CASSSSETQYF.

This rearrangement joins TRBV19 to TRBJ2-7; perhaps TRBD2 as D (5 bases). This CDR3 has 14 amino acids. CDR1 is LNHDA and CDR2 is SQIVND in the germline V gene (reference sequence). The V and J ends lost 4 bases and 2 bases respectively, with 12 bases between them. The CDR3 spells CASSRGVGPYEQYF. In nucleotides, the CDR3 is TGTGCCAGTAGTAGGGGAGTCGGCCCCTACGAGCAGTACTTC.

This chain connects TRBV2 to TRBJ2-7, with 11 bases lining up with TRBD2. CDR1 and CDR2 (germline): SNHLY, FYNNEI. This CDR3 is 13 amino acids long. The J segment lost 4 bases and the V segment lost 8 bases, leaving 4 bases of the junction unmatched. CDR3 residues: CASAGTSGYEQYF. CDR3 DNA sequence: TGTGCCAGCGCCGGGACTAGCGGATACGAGCAGTACTTC.

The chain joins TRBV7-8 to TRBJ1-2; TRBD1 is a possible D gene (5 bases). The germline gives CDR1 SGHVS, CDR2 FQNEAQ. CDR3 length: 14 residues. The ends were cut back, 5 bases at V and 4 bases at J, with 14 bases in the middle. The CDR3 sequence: CASSANPGGYGYTF. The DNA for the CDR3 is TGTGCCAGCAGCGCAAACCCGGGGGGCTATGGCTACACCTTC.

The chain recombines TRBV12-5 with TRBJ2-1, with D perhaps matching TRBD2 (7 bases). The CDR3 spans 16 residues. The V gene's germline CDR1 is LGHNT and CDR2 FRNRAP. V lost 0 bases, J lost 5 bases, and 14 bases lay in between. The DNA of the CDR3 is TGTGCTAGTGGTTTGGTACTCGGGGGGCTTCACAATGAGCAGTTCTTC. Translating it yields CASGLVLGGLHNEQFF.

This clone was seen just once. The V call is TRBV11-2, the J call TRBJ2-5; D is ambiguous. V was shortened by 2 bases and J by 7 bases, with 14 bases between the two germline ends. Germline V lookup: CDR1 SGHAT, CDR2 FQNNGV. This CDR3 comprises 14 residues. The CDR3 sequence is CASSLIKGRGTQYF. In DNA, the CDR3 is TGTGCCAGCAGCTTAATCAAGGGCCGTGGGACCCAGTACTTC.

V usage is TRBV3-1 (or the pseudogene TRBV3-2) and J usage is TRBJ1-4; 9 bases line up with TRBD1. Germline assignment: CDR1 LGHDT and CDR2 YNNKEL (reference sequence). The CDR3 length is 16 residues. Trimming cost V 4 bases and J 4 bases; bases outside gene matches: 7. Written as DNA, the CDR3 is TGTGCCAGCAGCCTAAGGGACAGGGCCTATAATGAAAAACTGTTTTTT. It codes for CASSLRDRAYNEKLFF.

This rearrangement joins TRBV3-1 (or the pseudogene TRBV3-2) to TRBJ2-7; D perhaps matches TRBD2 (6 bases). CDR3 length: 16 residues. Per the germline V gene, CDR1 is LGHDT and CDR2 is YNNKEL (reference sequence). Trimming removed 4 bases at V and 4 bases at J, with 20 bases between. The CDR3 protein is CASSPQGGVVRYEQYF. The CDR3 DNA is TGTGCCAGCAGCCCCCAGGGAGGAGTGGTCCGATACGAGCAGTACTTC.

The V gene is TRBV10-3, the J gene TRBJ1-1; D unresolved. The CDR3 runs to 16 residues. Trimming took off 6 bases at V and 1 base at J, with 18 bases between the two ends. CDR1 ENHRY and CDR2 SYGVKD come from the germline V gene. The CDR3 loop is CAISPQKDGKNTEAFF. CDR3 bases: TGTGCCATCAGCCCCCAAAAGGACGGGAAGAACACTGAAGCTTTCTTT.

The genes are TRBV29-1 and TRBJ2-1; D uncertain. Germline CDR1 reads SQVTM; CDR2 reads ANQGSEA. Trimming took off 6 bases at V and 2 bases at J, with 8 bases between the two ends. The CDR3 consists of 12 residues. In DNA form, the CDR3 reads TGCAGCGTAGCTACCCCCTACAATGAGCAGTTCTTC. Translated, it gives CSVATPYNEQFF.

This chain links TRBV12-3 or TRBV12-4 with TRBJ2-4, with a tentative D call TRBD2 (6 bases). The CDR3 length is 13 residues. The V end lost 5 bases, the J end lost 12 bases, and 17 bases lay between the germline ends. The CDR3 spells CASSESGRFGQYF. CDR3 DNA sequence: TGTGCCAGCAGTGAGAGTGGGAGGTTTGGTCAGTACTTC.